A selection of T cell receptor beta chains follows, all from one sample in a study of tissue T cells after allogeneic stem cell transplantation. Only in-frame clones appear in the TCRdb table, and some are missing; sequencing was by immunoSEQ multiplex PCR. The table shows roughly 500 clones, with about 80% occurring only once. The material sequenced was ileal tissue, taken at autopsy. All receptors come from a female patient between 18 and 55 years old with steroid-refractory graft-versus-host disease after an allogeneic stem cell transplant. Some T cells may arise from the graft donor. CDR3s include the opening cysteine and the closing phenylalanine or tryptophan. The D gene is left open where the match is weak. Not every row has a clone size; where given, it reads once, few, many or a size class.

D gene | J gene | CDR3 length | clone size | V gene | CDR3 DNA | CDR3 protein
. | TRBJ2-3 | 13 | . | TRBV12-3/TRBV12-4 | TGTGCCAGCAGTTGGGCCGGCACAGATACGCAGTATTTT | CASSWAGTDTQYF
. | TRBJ2-6 | 14 | . | TRBV11-2 | TGTGCCAGCAGCCGTTTTTCTGGGGCCAACGTCCTGACTTTC | CASSRFSGANVLTF
. | TRBJ1-5 | 14 | . | TRBV20-1 | TGCAGTGCTAGTGCGGCCGCTCCGTATGAGCCCCAGCATTTT | CSASAAAPYEPQHF
. | TRBJ1-1 | 18 | few | TRBV7-9 | TGTGCCAGCAGCTCAGAGAGGGGGGGCGGAGGAGGGAGGACTGAAGCTTTCTTT | CASSSERGGGGGRTEAFF
. | TRBJ1-4 | 14 | . | TRBV28 | TGTGCCAGCAGCCGTAGGGAACAGCCGGGAAAACTGTTTTTT | CASSRREQPGKLFF
TRBD2 | TRBJ2-5 | 14 | . | TRBV10-3 | TGTGCCATCAGTGGACTAGCGGGCCAAGAGACCCAGTACTTC | CAISGLAGQETQYF
TRBD2 | TRBJ2-2 | 15 | . | TRBV2 | TGTGCCAGAGGGGTTCTAGCGGACCGACACGGGGAGCTGTTTTTT | CARGVLADRHGELFF
TRBD2 | TRBJ2-1 | 15 | . | TRBV29-1 | TGCAGCGTTGAGGTCGGGGGGACCCCCTACAATGAGCAGTTCTTC | CSVEVGGTPYNEQFF
TRBD2 | TRBJ2-1 | 12 | . | TRBV2 | TGTGCCAGCAGTGAAAGGGCGGGAGTGCAGTTCTTC | CASSERAGVQFF
TRBD2 | TRBJ2-1 | 17 | . | TRBV29-1 | TGCAGCGTTGATACACTAGCGGGGGGGATTTCCTACAATGAGCAGTTCTTC | CSVDTLAGGISYNEQFF
. | TRBJ2-7 | 12 | . | TRBV9 | TGTGCCTATAGGGGGAGGGGTTGCGAGCAGTACTTC | CAYRGRGCEQYF
. | TRBJ2-4 | 16 | . | TRBV19 | TGTGCCAGTAGTCCTACGCGGGCGTTAGCCAAAAACATTCAGTACTTC | CASSPTRALAKNIQYF
. | TRBJ2-5 | 15 | . | TRBV10-1 | TGCGCCAGCAGTGCCGGGAGAGGGCCAGGGGAGACCCAGTACTTC | CASSAGRGPGETQYF
. | TRBJ1-1 | 17 | . | TRBV7-8 | TGTGCCAGCAGACGCCGGACGGACCAGTATTTGAACACTGAAGCTTTCTTT | CASRRRTDQYLNTEAFF
TRBD2 | TRBJ2-7 | 15 | . | TRBV27 | TGTGCCAGCAGCCTGCTAGCGGGTGGATCCTACGAGCAGTACTTC | CASSLLAGGSYEQYF
. | TRBJ1-1 | 12 | . | TRBV3-1/TRBV3-2 | TGTGCCAGCAGCGGAATTCGCACTGAAGCTTTCTTT | CASSGIRTEAFF
. | TRBJ2-7 | 12 | once | TRBV2 | TGTGCCAGCAGAGGACCATCCTACGAGCAGTACTTC | CASRGPSYEQYF
. | TRBJ2-7 | 13 | . | TRBV12-3/TRBV12-4 | TGTGCCAGCAGTTCCAGCGAGACCTACGAGCAGTACTTC | CASSSSETYEQYF
. | TRBJ1-2 | 15 | few | TRBV5-1 | TGCGCCAGCAGCTCGAGCGGACAGTTTTCCTATGGCTACACCTTC | CASSSSGQFSYGYTF
. | TRBJ2-5 | 12 | few | TRBV2 | TGTGCCAGCATGGTTACCCAAGAGACCCAGTACTTC | CASMVTQETQYF
TRBD1 | TRBJ1-5 | 13 | . | TRBV19 | TGTGCCAGTAGTCGACAGGGCGATCAGCCCCAGCATTTT | CASSRQGDQPQHF
. | TRBJ2-7 | 15 | . | TRBV6-4 | TGTGCCAGCAGTAAAGGGGGAGCGGACTCCTACGAGCAGTACTTC | CASSKGGADSYEQYF
TRBD2 | TRBJ2-7 | 14 | . | TRBV5-1 | TGCGCCAGCAGCCCAGGACTAGCGGGGGGATTTGAGTACTTC | CASSPGLAGGFEYF
. | TRBJ1-1 | 12 | . | TRBV28 | TGTGCCAGCAGTTTCTGGAACACTGAAGCTTTCTTT | CASSFWNTEAFF
. | TRBJ2-7 | 11 | . | TRBV6-5 | TGTGCCAGCAGTCGGGACTACGAGCAGTACTTC | CASSRDYEQYF
. | TRBJ2-7 | 12 | few | TRBV28 | TGTGCCAGCAGTTTTGGCAGCTACGAGCAGTACTTC | CASSFGSYEQYF
. | TRBJ2-3 | 15 | . | TRBV5-1 | TGCGCCAGCAGCCTCGGGACTTCTGGCACAGATACGCAGTATTTT | CASSLGTSGTDTQYF
. | TRBJ1-6 | 15 | few | TRBV7-9 | TGTGCCAGCAGCTCGGGAGGAGGCTATAATTCACCCCTCCACTTT | CASSSGGGYNSPLHF
. | TRBJ2-7 | 16 | . | TRBV19 | TGTGCCAGTAGTACCTCAGGACCGTTCCTGATCCACGAGCAGTACTTC | CASSTSGPFLIHEQYF
TRBD1 | TRBJ1-5 | 15 | few | TRBV15 | TGTGCCACCAGCAGGGGACAGGGGCCAAATCAGCCCCAGCATTTT | CATSRGQGPNQPQHF
. | TRBJ1-2 | 14 | . | TRBV5-1 | TGCGCCAGCAGCCCAACGGGACGGAACTATGGCTACACCTTC | CASSPTGRNYGYTF
. | TRBJ1-4 | 16 | . | TRBV6-2/TRBV6-3 | TGTGCCAGCAGTTACGGGGAGGGGGGGAGCGGCGAAAAACTGTTTTTT | CASSYGEGGSGEKLFF
TRBD1 | TRBJ1-5 | 14 | . | TRBV19 | TGTGCCAGTACCCTGACAGGGGGCAATCAGCCCCAGCATTTT | CASTLTGGNQPQHF
TRBD1 | TRBJ2-5 | 15 | . | TRBV5-1 | TGCGCCAGCAGCTTAAGACAGGGAAGGGGAGAGACCCAGTACTTC | CASSLRQGRGETQYF
. | TRBJ1-2 | 13 | . | TRBV5-6 | TGTGCCAGCAGCTTGGCGGGGGTCTATGGCTACACCTTC | CASSLAGVYGYTF
TRBD1 | TRBJ1-6 | 15 | . | TRBV6-6 | TGTGCCAGCAGTTACTCCGGCAGGGGGACTTCACCCCTCCACTTT | CASSYSGRGTSPLHF
TRBD1 | TRBJ2-3 | 13 | . | TRBV29-1 | TGCAGCGCGGACAGGGGCAGCACAGATACGCAGTATTTT | CSADRGSTDTQYF
. | TRBJ2-3 | 13 | . | TRBV5-1 | TGCGCCAGCAGCTCTCCGGGACTCTATACGCAGTATTTT | CASSSPGLYTQYF
TRBD2 | TRBJ2-5 | 16 | . | TRBV3-1/TRBV3-2 | TGTGCCAGCACCCCTAGCGGGAGAGGGGGCCAAGAGACCCAGTACTTC | CASTPSGRGGQETQYF